These 11 T cell receptor beta chains share one sample of origin, sequenced in a study of beta chain features in type 1 diabetes. Findings and limits, study-wide: Type 1 diabetes patients showed a moderate but significant shortening of TCRB CDR3s in all four CD4+ subsets.

Their antigens are not known. Of the isolated RNA, all was reverse transcribed, and so the sequenced material was expressed TCRB transcripts. The data were produced by immunoSEQ multiplex PCR, yet TCRdb's version contains in-frame clones alone and is incomplete. The table lists around 310,000 clones, 13% of them singletons. Input material: naive CD4+ T cells from blood. The receptors derive from a woman aged 18-29 years with type 1 diabetes.

There are a few counts of this clone. The chain uses TRBV4-2 and TRBJ2-2; 9 positions match TRBD1. Germline V gives CDR1 LGHNA, CDR2 YNFKEQ. After removal of 4 bases from V and 5 bases from J, the junction contained 5 bases not matched to a gene. CDR3 length: 15 amino acids. Here the CDR3 reads CASSPGQGRTGELFF. CDR3 DNA: TGTGCCAGCAGCCCCGGACAGGGGCGAACCGGGGAGCTGTTTTTT.

This chain joins TRBV29-1 and TRBJ1-2; a possible D gene is TRBD1 (6 bases). This CDR3 comprises 14 residues. Looked up from germline, CDR1 is SQVTM and CDR2 is ANQGSEA. Trimming left V 6 bases short and J 5 bases short, with 19 bases between. CDR3 coding DNA: TGCAGCGTCGAAAAGGGACATGCTGGGTATGGCTACACCTTC. Translating gives CSVEKGHAGYGYTF.

This chain uses TRBV30 with TRBJ2-3; D is perhaps TRBD2 (6 bases). This CDR3 region has 16 residues. Trimming removed 5 bases at V and 6 bases at J, with 24 bases between. Germline V gene data show CDR1 as GTSNPN and CDR2 as SVGIG (reference sequence). The CDR3 DNA reads TGTGCCTGGGGCGCTGAGGAGGGAAGGCTGATGGATACGCAGTATTTT. Its translation is CAWGAEEGRLMDTQYF.

This clone was picked up a small number of times. The conserved closing phenylalanine or tryptophan is absent in this CDR3, likely reflecting a read error. The DNA is omitted, as the CDR3 cannot be located on it reliably, and the CDR3 follows TCRdb's listing. V usage is TRBV4-1 and J usage is TRBJ2-7; the DNA was not compared with TRBD2, the D call given in the table. The CDR3 extends over 16 residues, inclusive of both ends. The germline V gene encodes CDR1 MGHRA and CDR2 YSYEKL. This CDR3 reads CASSQFSGGTSRGVRI.

This clone was seen more than once but under ten times. The V and J genes are TRBV12-2 and TRBJ1-1; TRBD1, as called in the table, went unchecked against the DNA. TRBV12-2 is a listed pseudogene. The CDR3 runs to 12 residues. As DNA, the CDR3 is TGTGCAAGTCGCTTAGTCAGGGGTGAAGCTTTCTTT. Residues: CASRLVRGEAFF.

The CDR3 region is CASSIGSLAGDSYEQYF. The CDR3 region has the DNA TGTGCCAGTAGTATAGGCTCACTAGCGGGAGACTCCTACGAGCAGTACTTC. The rearrangement uses TRBV19 and TRBJ2-7; TRBD2 aligns across 11 bases. This CDR3 comprises 17 residues. Germline V gene lookup returns CDR1 LNHDA and CDR2 SQIVND (reference sequence). J lost 0 bases, V lost 1 base, and 5 bases had no gene match.

This clone was seen only a few times. This same CDR3 is encoded by further DNA sequences in the sample. This chain connects TRBV5-1 to TRBJ2-6; tentatively, D is TRBD2 (5 bases). Deletions cut 4 bases from V and 0 bases from J, with 8 bases between. The CDR3 totals 15 residues. Germline V lookup: CDR1 SGHRS, CDR2 YFSETQ. The CDR3 coding sequence is TGCGCCAGCAGCCCCGGAGGCTCTGGGGCCAACGTCCTGACTTTC. Amino acids: CASSPGGSGANVLTF.

This chain's CDR3 is CASSWQGVPNTEAFF. DNA for the CDR3: TGTGCCAGTAGTTGGCAGGGGGTACCGAACACTGAAGCTTTCTTT. The chain is built from TRBV19 and TRBJ1-1; 7 positions agree with TRBD1. V dropped 5 bases and J dropped 1; count of bases not matched to a gene: 7. The germline gives CDR1 LNHDA, CDR2 SQIVND (reference sequence). The CDR3 has 15 amino acids.

This clone was seen a single time. V is TRBV19 and J is TRBJ2-3; possibly TRBD2 for D (6 bases). The CDR3 is made up of 14 amino acids. Germline assignment: CDR1 LNHDA and CDR2 SQIVND (reference sequence). V was shortened by 5 bases and J by 5 bases, with 14 bases between the two germline ends. The CDR3: CASSGAGSIDTQYF. The CDR3 nucleotides are TGTGCCAGTAGTGGGGCGGGATCGATAGATACGCAGTATTTT.

This clone was detected only a few times. The chain's CDR3 is CASSLRGLGYEQYF. DNA of the CDR3: TGTGCCAGCTCTCTCCGGGGATTAGGTTACGAGCAGTACTTC. The rearrangement joins TRBV28 to TRBJ2-7; the D gene is possibly TRBD2 (5 bases). In germline, CDR1 is MDHEN, CDR2 SYDVKM. CDR3 length: 14 residues. The V gene lost 8 bases and the J gene lost 4 bases, with 18 bases spanning the gap.

A few counts support this clone. The rearrangement links TRBV19 to TRBJ1-5; D call uncertain. Germline V lookup: CDR1 LNHDA, CDR2 SQIVND (reference sequence). Trimming removed 3 bases at V and 7 bases at J, with 16 bases between. CDR3 size: 15 residues. CDR3 residues: CASSIRSGNRQPQHF. CDR3 bases: TGTGCCAGTAGTATTCGGTCCGGGAATAGACAGCCCCAGCATTTT.